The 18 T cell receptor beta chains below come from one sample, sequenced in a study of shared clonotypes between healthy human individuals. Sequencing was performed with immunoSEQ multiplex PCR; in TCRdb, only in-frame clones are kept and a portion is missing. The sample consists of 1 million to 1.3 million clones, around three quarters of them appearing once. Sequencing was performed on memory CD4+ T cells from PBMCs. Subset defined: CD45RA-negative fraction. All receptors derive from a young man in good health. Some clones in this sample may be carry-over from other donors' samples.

CDR3 nucleotide sequence: TGCGCCAGCAGCTTGGGGCCTCAGGGGGAAGGTCAGCCCCAGCATTTT. This codes for CASSLGPQGEGQPQHF. This chain links TRBV5-1 with TRBJ1-5; TRBD1 matches 7 bases. CDR1 and CDR2 (germline): SGHRS, YFSETQ. J lost 6 bases, V lost 0 bases, and 9 bases had no gene match. The CDR3 runs to 16 residues.

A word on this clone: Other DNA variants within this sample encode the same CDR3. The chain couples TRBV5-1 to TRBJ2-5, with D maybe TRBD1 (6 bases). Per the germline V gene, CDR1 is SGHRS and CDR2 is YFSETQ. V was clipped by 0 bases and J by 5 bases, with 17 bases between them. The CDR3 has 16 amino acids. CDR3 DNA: TGCGCCAGCAGCTTGGCTGGTCTTGGGGGCGGGGAGACCCAGTACTTC. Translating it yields CASSLAGLGGGETQYF.

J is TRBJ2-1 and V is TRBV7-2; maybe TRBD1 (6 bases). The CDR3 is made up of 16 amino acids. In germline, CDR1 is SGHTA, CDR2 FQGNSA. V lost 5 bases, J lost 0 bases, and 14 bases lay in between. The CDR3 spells CASSPPGTTSYNEQFF. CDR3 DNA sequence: TGTGCCAGCAGCCCGCCTGGGACAACCTCCTACAATGAGCAGTTCTTC.

In nucleotides, the CDR3 is TGCAGCGTTCGGACTGGGACTAGCGGGAGTTACGACACCGGGGAGCTGTTTTTT. Its protein is CSVRTGTSGSYDTGELFF. The V call is TRBV29-1, the J call TRBJ2-2; 14 bases agree with TRBD2. After removal of 5 bases from V and 3 bases from J, the junction contained 11 bases not matched to a gene. The CDR3 spans 18 residues. Germline CDR1 reads SQVTM; CDR2 reads ANQGSEA.

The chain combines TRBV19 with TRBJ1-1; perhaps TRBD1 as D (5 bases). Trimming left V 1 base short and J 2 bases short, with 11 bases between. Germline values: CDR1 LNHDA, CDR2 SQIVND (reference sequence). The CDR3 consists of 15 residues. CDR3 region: CASSIGRQGNTEAFF. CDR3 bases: TGTGCCAGTAGTATAGGGCGGCAGGGTAACACTGAAGCTTTCTTT.

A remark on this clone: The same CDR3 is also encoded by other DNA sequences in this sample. The CDR3 loop reads CASGRNLQETQYF. CDR3 nucleotides: TGTGCCAGCGGGAGGAACCTTCAAGAGACCCAGTACTTC. V is TRBV6-5 and J is TRBJ2-5; TRBD2 is a possible D gene (6 bases). Germline CDR1 MNHEY, CDR2 SVGAGI. The CDR3 runs to 13 residues. Deletions cut 8 bases from V and 2 bases from J, with 12 bases between.

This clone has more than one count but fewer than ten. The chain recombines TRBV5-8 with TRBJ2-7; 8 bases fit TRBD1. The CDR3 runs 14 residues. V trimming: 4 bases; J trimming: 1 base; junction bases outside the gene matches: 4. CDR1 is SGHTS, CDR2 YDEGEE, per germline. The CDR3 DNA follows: TGTGCCAGCAGCATCAGGACAGGGTCCTACGAGCAGTACTTC. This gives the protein CASSIRTGSYEQYF.

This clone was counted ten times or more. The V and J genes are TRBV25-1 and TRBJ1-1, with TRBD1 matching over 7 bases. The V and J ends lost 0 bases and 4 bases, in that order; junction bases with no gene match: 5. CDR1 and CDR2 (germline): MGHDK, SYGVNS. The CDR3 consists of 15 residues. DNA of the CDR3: TGTGCCAGCAGTGAATATTGGGGGACAGCCACTGAAGCTTTCTTT. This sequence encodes CASSEYWGTATEAFF.

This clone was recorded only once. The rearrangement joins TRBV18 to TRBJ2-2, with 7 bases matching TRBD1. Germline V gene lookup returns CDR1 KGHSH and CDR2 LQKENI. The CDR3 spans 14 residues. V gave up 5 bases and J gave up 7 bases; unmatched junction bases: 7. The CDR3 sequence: CASSTYRGVGELFF. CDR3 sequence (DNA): TGTGCCAGCTCAACCTACAGGGGTGTCGGGGAGCTGTTTTTT. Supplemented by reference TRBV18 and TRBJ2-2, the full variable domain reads NAGVMQNPRHLVRRRGQEARLRCSPMKGHSHVYWYRQLPEEGLKFMVYLQKENIIDESGMPKERFSAEFPKEGPSILRIQQVVRGDSAAYFCASSTYRGVGELFFGEGSRLTVL.

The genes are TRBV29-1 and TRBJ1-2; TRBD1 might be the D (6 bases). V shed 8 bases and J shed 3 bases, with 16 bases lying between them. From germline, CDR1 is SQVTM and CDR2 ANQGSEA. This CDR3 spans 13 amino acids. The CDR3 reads CSFRQDRDYGYTF. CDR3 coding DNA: TGCAGCTTCCGACAGGATAGGGACTATGGCTACACCTTC.

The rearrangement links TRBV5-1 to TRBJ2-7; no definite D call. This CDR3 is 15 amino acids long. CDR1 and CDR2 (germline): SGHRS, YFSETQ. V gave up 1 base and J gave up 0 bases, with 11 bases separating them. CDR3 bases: TGCGCCAGCAGCTTGCCGGGCCACAGCTCCTACGAGCAGTACTTC. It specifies CASSLPGHSSYEQYF.

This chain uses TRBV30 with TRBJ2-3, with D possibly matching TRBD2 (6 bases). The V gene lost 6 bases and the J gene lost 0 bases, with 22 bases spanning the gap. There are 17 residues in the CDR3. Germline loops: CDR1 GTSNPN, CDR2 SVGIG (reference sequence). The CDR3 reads CACQTAQLATSTDTQYF. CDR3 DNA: TGTGCCTGTCAAACCGCGCAGCTAGCGACTAGCACAGATACGCAGTATTTT. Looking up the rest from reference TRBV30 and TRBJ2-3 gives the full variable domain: SQTIHQWPATLVQPVGSPLSLECTVEGTSNPNLYWYRQAAGRGLQLLFYSVGIGQISSEVPQNLSASRPQDRQFILSSKKLLLSDSGFYLCACQTAQLATSTDTQYFGPGTRLTVL.

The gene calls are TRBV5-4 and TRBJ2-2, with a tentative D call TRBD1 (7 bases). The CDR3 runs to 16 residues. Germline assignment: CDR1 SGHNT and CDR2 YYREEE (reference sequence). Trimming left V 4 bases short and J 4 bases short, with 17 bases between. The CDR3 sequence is CASSQGGVGSTGELFF. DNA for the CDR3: TGTGCCAGCAGCCAGGGGGGAGTGGGATCCACCGGGGAGCTGTTTTTT.

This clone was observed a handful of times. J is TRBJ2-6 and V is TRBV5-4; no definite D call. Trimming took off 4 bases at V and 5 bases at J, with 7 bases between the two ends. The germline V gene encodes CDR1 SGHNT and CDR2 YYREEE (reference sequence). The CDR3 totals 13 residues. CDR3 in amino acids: CASSLGRANVLTF. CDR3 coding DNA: TGTGCCAGCAGCCTGGGTCGGGCCAACGTCCTGACTTTC.

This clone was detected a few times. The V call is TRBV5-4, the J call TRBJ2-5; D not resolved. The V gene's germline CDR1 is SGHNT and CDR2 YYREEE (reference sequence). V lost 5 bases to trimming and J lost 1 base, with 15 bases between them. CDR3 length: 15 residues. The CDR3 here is CASRFRGSAQETQYF. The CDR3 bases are TGTGCCAGCAGGTTTAGAGGCAGCGCCCAAGAGACCCAGTACTTC. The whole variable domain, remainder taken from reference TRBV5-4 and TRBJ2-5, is ETGVTQSPTHLIKTRGQQVTLRCSSQSGHNTVSWYQQALGQGPQFIFQYYREEENGRGNFPPRFSGLQFPNYSSELNVNALELDDSALYLCASRFRGSAQETQYFGPGTRLLVL.

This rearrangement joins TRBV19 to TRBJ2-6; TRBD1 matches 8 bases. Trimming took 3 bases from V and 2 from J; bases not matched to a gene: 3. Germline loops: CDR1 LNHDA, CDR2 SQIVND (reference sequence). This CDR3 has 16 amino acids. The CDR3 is CASSMDRAAGANVLTF. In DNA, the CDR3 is TGTGCCAGTAGTATGGACAGGGCGGCTGGGGCCAACGTCCTGACTTTC.

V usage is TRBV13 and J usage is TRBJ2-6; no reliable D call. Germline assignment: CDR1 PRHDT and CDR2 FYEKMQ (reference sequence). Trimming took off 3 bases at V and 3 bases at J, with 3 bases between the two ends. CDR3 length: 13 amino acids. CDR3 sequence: CASSFVGANVLTF. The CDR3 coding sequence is TGTGCCAGCAGCTTTGTTGGGGCCAACGTCCTGACTTTC. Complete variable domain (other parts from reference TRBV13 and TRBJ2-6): AAGVIQSPRHLIKEKRETATLKCYPIPRHDTVYWYQQGPGQDPQFLISFYEKMQSDKGSIPDRFSAQQFSDYHSELNMSSLELGDSALYFCASSFVGANVLTFGAGSRLTVL.

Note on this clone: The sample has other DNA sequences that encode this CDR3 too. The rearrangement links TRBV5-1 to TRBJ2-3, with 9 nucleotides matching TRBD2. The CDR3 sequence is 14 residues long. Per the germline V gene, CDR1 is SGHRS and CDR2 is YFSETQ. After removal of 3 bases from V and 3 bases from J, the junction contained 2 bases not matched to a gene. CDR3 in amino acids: CASSSGLATDTQYF. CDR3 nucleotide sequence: TGCGCCAGCAGCTCGGGACTAGCTACAGATACGCAGTATTTT.